One sample yielded the 18 T cell receptor beta chains listed below, sequenced in a study of PD-1 blockade in classical Hodgkin lymphoma. TCRdb's copy holds only in-frame clones and misses some; the assay was immunoSEQ multiplex PCR. The top ten hold under 3% of the sample, which has roughly 41,000 clones, 69% seen once. Time point specified: cycle 4 day 1 (C4D1), after 5 to 7 weeks of nivolumab. Each patient relapsed following autologous stem cell transplantation, and prior brentuximab vedotin exposure differed. This material consisted of peripheral blood mononuclear cells (PBMCs), taken before the fourth cycle of nivolumab. The receptors originated from a human donor with classical Hodgkin lymphoma.

This clone was recorded once. The rearrangement links TRBV4-1 to TRBJ2-1, with D perhaps TRBD2 (6 bases). Germline CDR1 MGHRA, CDR2 YSYEKL. The germline V and J ends were trimmed by 1 base and 4 bases, with 8 bases remaining between them. The CDR3 has 14 residues. The CDR3 bases are TGCGCCAGCAGCCAAGCAGCGGGTTACAATGAGCAGTTCTTC. Its protein is CASSQAAGYNEQFF.

This clone has ten or more counts. The chain employs TRBV2 and TRBJ1-1, with D possibly TRBD1 on 5 matching bases. Germline V lookup: CDR1 SNHLY, CDR2 FYNNEI. With 2 bases removed from V and 5 bases from J, the gap between germline ends came to 12 bases. The CDR3 loop spans 14 amino acids. The CDR3 loop is CASSEYRGITEAFF. The CDR3 region has the DNA TGTGCCAGCAGTGAATATCGGGGGATAACTGAAGCTTTCTTT.

The V and J genes are TRBV10-1 and TRBJ1-1, with 9 bases lining up with TRBD1. This CDR3 has 15 amino acids. V lost 5 bases and J lost 5; bases outside the gene matches: 9. Looked up from germline, CDR1 is WNHNN and CDR2 is SYGVQD (reference sequence). The CDR3 here is CASSTDRGQGTEAFF. The CDR3, as DNA: TGCGCCAGCAGTACGGACAGGGGCCAAGGGACTGAAGCTTTCTTT.

V gene TRBV6-4 combines with J gene TRBJ2-3; D gene unclear. This CDR3 spans 14 amino acids. The germline V gene encodes CDR1 MRHNA and CDR2 SNTAGT. Trimming shortened V by 5 bases and J by 2 bases, and 11 bases separated the two germline ends. The CDR3 loop reads CASSLDPFTDTQYF. As DNA, the CDR3 is TGTGCCAGCAGTTTGGACCCATTCACAGATACGCAGTATTTT.

CDR3 protein: CASRPRDRGLLGYTF. The CDR3 DNA reads TGTGCCAGTAGGCCCCGGGACAGGGGCCTCCTGGGCTACACCTTC. J is TRBJ1-2 and V is TRBV19; 10 bases align to TRBD1. Germline CDR1 reads LNHDA; CDR2 reads SQIVND (reference sequence). The CDR3 is 15 amino acids. Trimming at V came to 6 bases and at J to 8 bases, leaving 12 bases not matched to a gene.

The V gene is TRBV20-1, the J gene TRBJ1-2; D is unresolved. Germline V CDR1 and CDR2: DFQATT, SNEGSKA (reference sequence). The V and J ends lost 4 bases and 8 bases respectively, with 11 bases between them. The length of the CDR3 is 11 residues. The CDR3 coding sequence is TGCAGTGCTAAAGGAGTCTTCGGCTACACCTTC. This encodes CSAKGVFGYTF.

This sequence joins TRBV30 and TRBJ1-1, with a weak D call TRBD1 (6 bases). The CDR3 totals 13 residues. Trimming pared 4 bases from V and 1 base from J, leaving 10 bases between. CDR1 and CDR2 from the germline V gene are GTSNPN and SVGIG (reference sequence). The CDR3, as DNA: TGTGCCTGGACCGAGGACAGGAACACTGAAGCTTTCTTT. Translating gives CAWTEDRNTEAFF.

The rearrangement uses TRBV6-5 and TRBJ2-7, with a weak D call TRBD1 (5 bases). The V end was cut by 6 bases, the J end by 0 bases, with 12 bases between. The V gene's germline CDR1 is MNHEY and CDR2 SVGAGI. The CDR3 sequence is 14 residues long. The CDR3 sequence is CASSDSQNSYEQYF. In nucleotides, the CDR3 is TGTGCCAGCAGCGACAGTCAAAACTCCTACGAGCAGTACTTC.

This clone is medium-sized (0.01 to 0.1%) in the sample. The chain employs TRBV19 and TRBJ1-5, with unresolved D. V lost 2 bases and J lost 2, with 10 bases in between. The CDR3 is 15 amino acids. The germline CDR1 and CDR2 sequences are LNHDA and SQIVND (reference sequence). Here the CDR3 DNA reads TGTGCCAGTAGTATATCTGGAGTGGGCAATCAGCCCCAGCATTTT. Its translation is CASSISGVGNQPQHF.

In DNA, the CDR3 is TGTGCCAGCAGTTCTCTCGGGAGGCAGGCCGAGCAGTACTTC. Amino acids: CASSSLGRQAEQYF. The gene calls are TRBV6-5 and TRBJ2-7, with TRBD2 matching 7 bases. This CDR3 contains 14 residues. CDR1 MNHEY and CDR2 SVGAGI come from the germline V gene. V lost 4 bases to trimming and J lost 6 bases; unmatched junction nucleotides: 9.

V usage is TRBV4-1 and J usage is TRBJ1-2, with D tentatively TRBD1 (5 bases). V was clipped by 0 bases and J by 4 bases, with 15 bases between them. This CDR3 spans 16 amino acids. The V gene's germline CDR1 is MGHRA and CDR2 YSYEKL. The CDR3 nucleotides read TGCGCCAGCAGCCAAGATTTGAGGGTAGGGGCCTATGGCTACACCTTC. Translation: CASSQDLRVGAYGYTF.

The chain has TRBV6-5 and TRBJ1-5, with no clear D. The CDR3 loop spans 14 amino acids. V shed 6 bases and J shed 1 base, with 10 bases lying between them. Germline CDR1 reads MNHEY; CDR2 reads SVGAGI. This chain's CDR3 is CASRNLRSNQPQHF. The CDR3 DNA reads as TGTGCCAGCAGAAACCTTCGGAGCAATCAGCCCCAGCATTTT.

The chain carries TRBV9 and TRBJ1-3; D unresolved. CDR3 length: 12 residues. Germline CDR1 is SGDLS and CDR2 is YYNGEE. Trimming cost V 0 bases and J 4 bases, with 2 bases left between them. The DNA of the CDR3 is TGTGCCAGCAGCGTAGAGGGAAACACCATATATTTT. Protein product: CASSVEGNTIYF. The whole variable domain, remainder taken from reference TRBV9 and TRBJ1-3, is DSGVTQTPKHLITATGQRVTLRCSPRSGDLSVYWYQQSLDQGLQFLIQYYNGEERAKGNILERFSAQQFPDLHSELNLSSLELGDSALYFCASSVEGNTIYFGEGSWLTVV.

The chain couples TRBV7-6 to TRBJ2-5, with D perhaps matching TRBD1 (6 bases). CDR1 is SGHVS and CDR2 is FNYEAQ in the germline V gene. The ends were cut back, 4 bases at V and 4 bases at J, with 10 bases in the middle. This CDR3 has 13 residues. This CDR3 is CASSSGQSETQYF. CDR3 bases: TGTGCCAGCAGCTCTGGACAGTCAGAGACCCAGTACTTC.

V is TRBV19 and J is TRBJ1-1, with D possibly matching TRBD1 (5 bases). V lost 3 bases and J lost 0, with 8 bases in between. CDR1 LNHDA and CDR2 SQIVND come from the germline V gene (reference sequence). CDR3 length: 14 residues. In nucleotides, the CDR3 is TGTGCCAGTAGTATTGAGGGGCTGAACACTGAAGCTTTCTTT. Translating it yields CASSIEGLNTEAFF.

This clone occurred once. The chain couples TRBV9 to TRBJ1-1; no reliable D call. Trimming pared 0 bases from V and 1 base from J, leaving 7 bases between. The CDR3 extends over 14 amino acids. From germline, CDR1 is SGDLS and CDR2 YYNGEE. CDR3 residues: CASSVAWGNTEAFF. CDR3 bases: TGTGCCAGCAGCGTAGCATGGGGGAACACTGAAGCTTTCTTT.

The V call is TRBV6-6, the J call TRBJ2-2; 7 nucleotides match TRBD1. Per germline, CDR1 MNHNY and CDR2 SVGAGI (reference sequence). The CDR3 is 15 amino acids. V lost 7 bases to trimming and J lost 3 bases; unmatched junction nucleotides: 8. The CDR3 DNA reads as TGTGCCAGCAACCCGACAGGGTTGGACACCGGGGAGCTGTTTTTT. This encodes CASNPTGLDTGELFF.

This clone has just a few counts. The rearrangement uses TRBV30 and TRBJ1-3, with D possibly being TRBD1 (6 bases). V was pared by 7 bases and J by 0 bases, with 22 bases between. Germline V gene sequence: CDR1 GTSNPN, CDR2 SVGIG (reference sequence). This CDR3 has 17 amino acids. The CDR3 DNA reads TGTGCCTCTACCACCGGTTTTGACAGGCTCTCTGGAAACACCATATATTTT. Translating gives CASTTGFDRLSGNTIYF.